This TCR beta chain was recovered during a study of shared clonotypes between healthy human individuals. Study-level information: Each donor's CD4 naive and CD4 memory cells filled three plates apiece, CD8 naive two, and CD8 memory one.

Sorted-subset replicate PCR reactions were performed with 150 to 200 ng DNA, corresponding to tens of thousands of T cell genomes. Data came from immunoSEQ multiplex PCR; TCRdb stores just in-frame clones and leaves some out. This sample has about 2 million clones; 85% to 95% occur once, and the top ten carry 0.1% to 0.15%. Only a few counts were recorded for this clone. Sequencing was carried out using naive CD4+ T cells sorted from blood. Indicated subset: CD45RA+ positively selected. The clonotype was recovered from a man aged 18 to 30 in good health.

CDR3 loop: CASSQVGGRDRAHEQFF. The DNA of the CDR3 is TGCGCCAGCAGCCAAGTGGGGGGGAGGGACAGGGCGCATGAGCAGTTCTTC. This sequence joins TRBV4-1 and TRBJ2-1, with 9 bases fitting TRBD1. Germline assignment: CDR1 MGHRA and CDR2 YSYEKL. The junction had 12 bases not matched to a gene; V was cut back by 1 base and J by 8 bases. This CDR3 is built from 17 residues.